The sequence of this T cell receptor beta chain was determined in a study of cytomegalovirus exposure and HLA in healthy donors. General study results and limits: In a later analysis, most CMV-associated TCR beta chains appeared HLA-restricted.

CDR1 MNHEY and CDR2 SMNVEV come from the germline V gene (reference sequence). The V and J ends lost 5 bases and 2 bases, in that order; junction bases with no gene match: 2. This CDR3 region has 13 residues. About this clone itself: Antigen: not known.

The PCR contained 60 Vbeta and 13 Jbeta primers. The table came from immunoSEQ multiplex PCR; TCRdb's copy has only in-frame clones and leaves some out. The repertoire includes about 130,000 clones, about four fifths of them detected once, and roughly 10% sits in the top ten. The chain employs TRBV27 and TRBJ2-5; TRBD2 matches 7 bases. The sample consisted of PBMCs. The clonotype comes from a male donor in good health and CMV-seropositive. As DNA, the CDR3 is TGTGCCAGCAGTCTAGCGGCACAAGAGACCCAGTACTTC. Translation gives CASSLAAQETQYF.